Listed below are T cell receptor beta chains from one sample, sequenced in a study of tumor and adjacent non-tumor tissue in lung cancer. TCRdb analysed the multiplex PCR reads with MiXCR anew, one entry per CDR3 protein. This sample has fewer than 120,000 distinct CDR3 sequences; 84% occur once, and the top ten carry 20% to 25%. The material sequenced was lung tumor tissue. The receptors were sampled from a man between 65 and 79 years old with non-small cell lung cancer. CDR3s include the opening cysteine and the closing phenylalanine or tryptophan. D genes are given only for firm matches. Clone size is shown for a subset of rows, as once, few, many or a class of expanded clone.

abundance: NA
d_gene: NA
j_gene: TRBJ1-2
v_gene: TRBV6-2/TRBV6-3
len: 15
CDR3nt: TGTGCCAGCAGTCATTCAGGACAGAAAAACTATGGCTACACCTTC
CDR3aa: CASSHSGQKNYGYTF

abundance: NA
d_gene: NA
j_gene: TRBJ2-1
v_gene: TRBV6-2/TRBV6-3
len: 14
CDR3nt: TGTGTCAGCAGTCCTACGACACATTACAATGAGCACTTCTTC
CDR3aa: CVSSPTTHYNEHFF

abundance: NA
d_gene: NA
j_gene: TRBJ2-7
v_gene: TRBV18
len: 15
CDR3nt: TGTGCCAGCTCTCACTCACTCGTCGAAGGGGACGAGCAGTACTTC
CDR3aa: CASSHSLVEGDEQYF

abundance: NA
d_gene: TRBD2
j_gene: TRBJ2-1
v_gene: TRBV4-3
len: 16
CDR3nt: TGCGCCAGCAGCCAAGATGGACTAGCGGAAGGGCTTGAGCAGCTCTTC
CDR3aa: CASSQDGLAEGLEQLF

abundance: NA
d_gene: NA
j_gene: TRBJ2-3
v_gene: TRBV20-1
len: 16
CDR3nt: TGCATTGCAAGGAGTCTTCCCGGGGATGGGACAGATACGCAGTATTTT
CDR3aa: CIARSLPGDGTDTQYF

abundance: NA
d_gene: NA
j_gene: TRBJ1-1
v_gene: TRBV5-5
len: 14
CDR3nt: TGTGCCAGCAACCGGGACATCACGAACACTGGAGCTTTCTTT
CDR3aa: CASNRDITNTGAFF

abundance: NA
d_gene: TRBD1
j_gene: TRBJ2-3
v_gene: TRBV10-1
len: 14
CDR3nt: TGCCCCAGCAGGAGGGACAGGGGTTCGGATACGCAATATTTT
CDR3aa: CPSRRDRGSDTQYF

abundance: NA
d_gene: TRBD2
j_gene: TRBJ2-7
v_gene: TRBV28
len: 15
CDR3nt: TGTGTCAGCAGTGAGATAGCGGGGGGGACCCTCGAGCAGTGCTTC
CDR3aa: CVSSEIAGGTLEQCF

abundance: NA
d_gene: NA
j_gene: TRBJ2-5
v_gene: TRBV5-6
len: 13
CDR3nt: TGTGCCAACAGTTTGGGGGCGTGGGAGACCCAGTACTTC
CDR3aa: CANSLGAWETQYF

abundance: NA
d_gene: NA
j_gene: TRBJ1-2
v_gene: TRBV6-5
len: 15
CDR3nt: TGTGCTAGTAGTTACCGGGATGGTCGTAACTATGGCTACACCTTC
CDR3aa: CASSYRDGRNYGYTF

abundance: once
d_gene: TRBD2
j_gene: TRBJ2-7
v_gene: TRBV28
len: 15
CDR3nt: TGTGCCAGCAGTCTATTAGCGGGAGGGCCGGGCGAGCAGCAGTTC
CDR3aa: CASSLLAGGPGEQQF

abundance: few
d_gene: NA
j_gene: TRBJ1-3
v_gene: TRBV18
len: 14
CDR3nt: TGTGCCACCTCCGGACAGATCTCTGGAAGCACCATATATTTT
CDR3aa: CATSGQISGSTIYF

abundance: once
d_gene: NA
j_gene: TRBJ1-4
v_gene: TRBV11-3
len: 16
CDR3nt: TGCGCCAGCAGGTTAGTAGGTGGAATGTCTAATGAAAAACTGTTTTTT
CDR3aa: CASRLVGGMSNEKLFF

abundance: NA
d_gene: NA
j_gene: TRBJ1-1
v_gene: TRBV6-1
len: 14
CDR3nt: TGTGACAGCACCGAAGGTCGGCGACACACTGAAGCCTTCTTT
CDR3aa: CDSTEGRRHTEAFF

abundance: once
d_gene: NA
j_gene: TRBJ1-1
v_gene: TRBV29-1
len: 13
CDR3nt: TGCAGCGGAAAAAGGAGTCGACTCTCTGAAGCTTTCTTT
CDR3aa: CSGKRSRLSEAFF

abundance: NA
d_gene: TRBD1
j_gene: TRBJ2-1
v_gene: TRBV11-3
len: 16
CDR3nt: TGTGCCAGCAACTTAGATCCCACGTGGGACAGGGGTGAGCAGTTCTTC
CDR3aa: CASNLDPTWDRGEQFF

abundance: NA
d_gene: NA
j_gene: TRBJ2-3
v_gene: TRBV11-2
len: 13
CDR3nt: TGTGCCGCGTTTGGTCGGAGAACAGATACGCAGTATTTT
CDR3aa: CAAFGRRTDTQYF

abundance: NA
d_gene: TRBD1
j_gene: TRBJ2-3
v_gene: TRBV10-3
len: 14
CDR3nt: TGTGCCATTAGGAGACAGGGGGCCCTAGATACGCAGTATTTT
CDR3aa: CAIRRQGALDTQYF

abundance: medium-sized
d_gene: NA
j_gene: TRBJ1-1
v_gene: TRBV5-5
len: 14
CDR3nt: TGTGCCAGCAACCCGGACATCACGAACACTGAAGCTTTCTTT
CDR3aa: CASNPDITNTEAFF

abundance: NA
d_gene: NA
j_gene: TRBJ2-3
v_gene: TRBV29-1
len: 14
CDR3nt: TGCAGCGATGAGGGTTCATCCGAGGGGGATACGCACTATTTT
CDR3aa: CSDEGSSEGDTHYF

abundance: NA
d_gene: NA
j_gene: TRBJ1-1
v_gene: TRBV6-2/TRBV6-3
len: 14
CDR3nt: TGTGCCGGCAGTTCGATCGGAGGGGGTACTGAAGCTTTCTTT
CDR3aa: CAGSSIGGGTEAFF

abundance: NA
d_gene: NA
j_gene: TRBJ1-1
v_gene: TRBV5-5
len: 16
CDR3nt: TGTGCCAACCCATTAATTCCCCCTGGAGGGGATACTGAAGCTTTCTTT
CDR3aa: CANPLIPPGGDTEAFF

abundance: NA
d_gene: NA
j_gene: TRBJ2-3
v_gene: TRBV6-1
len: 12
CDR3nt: TGTGTAAGCACAAAGAGCACAGATACGCAGTATTTT
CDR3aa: CVSTKSTDTQYF

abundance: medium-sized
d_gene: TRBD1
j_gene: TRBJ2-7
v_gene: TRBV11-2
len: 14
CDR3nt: TGTGCCAGCAGCCTAGGACAGGTCTTATACGAGCAGTACTTC
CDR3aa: CASSLGQVLYEQYF

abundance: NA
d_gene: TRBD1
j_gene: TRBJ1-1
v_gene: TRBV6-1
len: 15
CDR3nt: TGTGCCAACACCCAATGGGGACAGGGTCGTTCTGATGCCTTCTTT
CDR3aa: CANTQWGQGRSDAFF

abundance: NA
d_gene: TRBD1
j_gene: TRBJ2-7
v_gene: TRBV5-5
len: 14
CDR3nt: TGTACCAGCAGCCGCCGGGACAGGGGGGACGAGCAGTACTTC
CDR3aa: CTSSRRDRGDEQYF

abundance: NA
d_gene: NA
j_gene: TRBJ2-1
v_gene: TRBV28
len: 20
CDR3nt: TGTGCCAGCAGTTACCCCCTCAGGACGGGGGGCAGGGCGCACTACAATGAGCAGTTCTTC
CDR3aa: CASSYPLRTGGRAHYNEQFF

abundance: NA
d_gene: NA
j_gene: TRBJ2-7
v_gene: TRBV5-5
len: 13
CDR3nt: TGTGCCAGCAAATTGGCCACCTCCTACGAGCAGTACTTC
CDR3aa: CASKLATSYEQYF

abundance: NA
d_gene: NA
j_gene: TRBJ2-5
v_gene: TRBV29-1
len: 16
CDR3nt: TGCAGCACCAAGCCCTATCTCCAGGCAGGTCAAGTGACCCAGTACTTC
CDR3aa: CSTKPYLQAGQVTQYF

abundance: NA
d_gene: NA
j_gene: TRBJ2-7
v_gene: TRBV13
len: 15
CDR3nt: TGTGTCAGCAACTTAGGGCTAGCAGGAGTATACGAGCAGTACTTC
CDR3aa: CVSNLGLAGVYEQYF

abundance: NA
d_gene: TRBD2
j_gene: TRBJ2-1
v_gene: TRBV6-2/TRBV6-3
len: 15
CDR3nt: TGTGTTAGCAGTCTGGGACTAGGCAATACCAATGAGCAGTTCTTC
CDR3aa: CVSSLGLGNTNEQFF

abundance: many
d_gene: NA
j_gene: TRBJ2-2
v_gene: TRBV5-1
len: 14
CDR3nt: TGCGCCAGCAGCCCATCCCCTATCACCGGGGAGCTGTTTTTT
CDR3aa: CASSPSPITGELFF

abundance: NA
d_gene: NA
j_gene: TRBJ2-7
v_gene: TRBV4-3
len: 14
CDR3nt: TGCGCCAGCAGCCACGTGACTTACTCCTACGAGCAGTACTTC
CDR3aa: CASSHVTYSYEQYF

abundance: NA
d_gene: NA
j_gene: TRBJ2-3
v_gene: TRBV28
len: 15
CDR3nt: TGTGTCAACAGAGGACAAGGGAGAAGAACAGATACGCAGTATTTT
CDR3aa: CVNRGQGRRTDTQYF

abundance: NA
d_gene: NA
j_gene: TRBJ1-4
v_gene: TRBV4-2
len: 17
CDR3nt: TGTGCCAGCAACCAAGTACCGTTGGGGGTTGCTAATGAAAGACTGTTTTTT
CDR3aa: CASNQVPLGVANERLFF

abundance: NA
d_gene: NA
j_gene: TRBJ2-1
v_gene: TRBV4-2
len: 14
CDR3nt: TGTGTCAGCAGTGGGGATGGTAGCTTCAATGAGCAGTTCTTC
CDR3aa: CVSSGDGSFNEQFF

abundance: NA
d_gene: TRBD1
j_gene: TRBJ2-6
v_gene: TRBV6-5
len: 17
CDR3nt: TGTGCCTGCAGTTCCGGGACAGTGGGCTCTGGGGCCAACGTCCTGACTTTC
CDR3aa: CACSSGTVGSGANVLTF

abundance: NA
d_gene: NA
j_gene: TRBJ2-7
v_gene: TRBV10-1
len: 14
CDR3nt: TGTGCCAGCAGTCCCGGGACGGCACTCTACGAGCAGCACTTC
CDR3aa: CASSPGTALYEQHF

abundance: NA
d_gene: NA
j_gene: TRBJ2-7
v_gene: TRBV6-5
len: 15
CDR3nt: TGTGCCAGCAGTTACCTGGGGGCGGTCATCACCGAGCAGTACTTC
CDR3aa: CASSYLGAVITEQYF

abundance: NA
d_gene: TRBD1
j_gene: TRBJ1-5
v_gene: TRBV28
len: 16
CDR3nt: TGTCCCAGCAGTAGGGACAGAATCATTAGCAATCAGCCCCAGCATTTT
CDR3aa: CPSSRDRIISNQPQHF

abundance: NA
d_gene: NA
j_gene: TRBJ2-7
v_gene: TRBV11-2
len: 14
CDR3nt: TGTGCCAGCAGCCTTAGCTGGGGGGCCTACGAGCAGTACTTC
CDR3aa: CASSLSWGAYEQYF

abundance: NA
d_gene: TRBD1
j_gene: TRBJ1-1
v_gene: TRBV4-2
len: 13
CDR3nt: TGTGCCAGCAACCAATCAGGGACAGGGGGAGCTTTCTTT
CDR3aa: CASNQSGTGGAFF

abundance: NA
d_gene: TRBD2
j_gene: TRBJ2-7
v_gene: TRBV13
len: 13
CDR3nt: TGTGCCAGCAATCCAGTAAAACTAGCGGAGCAATACTTC
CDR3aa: CASNPVKLAEQYF

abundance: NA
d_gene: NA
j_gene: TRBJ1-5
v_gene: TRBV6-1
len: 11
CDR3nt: TGTGCCAGCTTCGGGAACGGGCCACAGCATTTT
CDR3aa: CASFGNGPQHF

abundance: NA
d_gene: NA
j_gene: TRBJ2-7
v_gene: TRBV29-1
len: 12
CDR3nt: TGCAGTGGTCTTACAGTGGGCAACGAGCAGTACTTC
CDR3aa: CSGLTVGNEQYF

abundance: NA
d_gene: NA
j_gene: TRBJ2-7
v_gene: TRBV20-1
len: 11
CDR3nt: TGCACTGCTAGTACAGTCTCCGAACAGTACTTC
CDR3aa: CTASTVSEQYF